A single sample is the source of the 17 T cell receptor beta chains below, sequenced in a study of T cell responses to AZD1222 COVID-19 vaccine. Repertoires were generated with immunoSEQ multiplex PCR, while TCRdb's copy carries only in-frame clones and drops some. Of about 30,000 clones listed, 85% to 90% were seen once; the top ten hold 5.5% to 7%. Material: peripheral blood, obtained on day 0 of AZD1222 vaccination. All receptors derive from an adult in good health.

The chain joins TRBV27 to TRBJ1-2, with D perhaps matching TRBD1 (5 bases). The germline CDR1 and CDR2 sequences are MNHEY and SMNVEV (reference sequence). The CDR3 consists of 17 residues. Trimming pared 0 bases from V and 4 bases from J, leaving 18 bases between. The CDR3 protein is CASSLSQARGVVYGYTF. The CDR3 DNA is TGTGCCAGCAGTTTATCCCAAGCTCGGGGGGTGGTCTATGGCTACACCTTC.

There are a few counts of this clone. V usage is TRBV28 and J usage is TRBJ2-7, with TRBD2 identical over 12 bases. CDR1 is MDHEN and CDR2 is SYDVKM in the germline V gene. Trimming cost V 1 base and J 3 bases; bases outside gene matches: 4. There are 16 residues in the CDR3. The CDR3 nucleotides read TGTGCCAGCAGTTTATTCCTAGCGGGAGGGGGCTACGAGCAGTACTTC. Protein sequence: CASSLFLAGGGYEQYF.

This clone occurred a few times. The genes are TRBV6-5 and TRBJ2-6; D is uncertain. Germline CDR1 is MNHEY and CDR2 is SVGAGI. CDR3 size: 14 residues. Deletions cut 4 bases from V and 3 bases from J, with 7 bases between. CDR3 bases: TGTGCCAGCAGTTCTTGGGGTGGGGCCAACGTCCTGACTTTC. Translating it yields CASSSWGGANVLTF.

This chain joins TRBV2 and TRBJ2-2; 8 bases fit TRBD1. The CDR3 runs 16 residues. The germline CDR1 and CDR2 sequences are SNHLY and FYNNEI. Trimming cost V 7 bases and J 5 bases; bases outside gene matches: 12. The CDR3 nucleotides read TGTGCCAGCAATATACAGGGGGGAGGAGGTACCGGGGAGCTGTTTTTT. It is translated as CASNIQGGGGTGELFF.

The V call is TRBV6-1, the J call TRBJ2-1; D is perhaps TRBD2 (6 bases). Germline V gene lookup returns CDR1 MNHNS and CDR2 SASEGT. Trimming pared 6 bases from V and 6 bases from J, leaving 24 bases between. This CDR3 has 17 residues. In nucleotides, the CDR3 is TGTGCCAGCAGAGAAAGGGCGGGGCAGGGCAGAACCAATGAGCAGTTCTTC. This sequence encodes CASRERAGQGRTNEQFF.

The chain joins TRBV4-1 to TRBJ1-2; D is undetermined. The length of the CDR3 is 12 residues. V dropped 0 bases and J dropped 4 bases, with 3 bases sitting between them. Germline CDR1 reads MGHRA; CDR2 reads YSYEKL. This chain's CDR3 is CASSQDGYGYTF. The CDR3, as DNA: TGCGCCAGCAGCCAAGATGGCTATGGCTACACCTTC.

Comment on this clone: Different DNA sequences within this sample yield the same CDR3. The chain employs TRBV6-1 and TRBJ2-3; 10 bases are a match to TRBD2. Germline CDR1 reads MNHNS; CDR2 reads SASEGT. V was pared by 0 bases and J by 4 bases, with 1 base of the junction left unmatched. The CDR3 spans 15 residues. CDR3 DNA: TGTGCCAGCAGTGAAGCAGCGGGAGGGCCAGATACGCAGTATTTT. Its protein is CASSEAAGGPDTQYF.

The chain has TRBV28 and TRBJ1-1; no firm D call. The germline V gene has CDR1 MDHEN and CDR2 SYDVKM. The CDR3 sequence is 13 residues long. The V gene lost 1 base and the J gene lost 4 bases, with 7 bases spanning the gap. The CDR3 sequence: CASSLYEPTEAFF. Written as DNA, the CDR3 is TGTGCCAGCAGTTTATATGAGCCCACTGAAGCTTTCTTT.

The DNA for the CDR3 is TGTGCCAGCAGCCCTTTCGAGGGGTACACTGAAGCTTTCTTT. This gives the protein CASSPFEGYTEAFF. The chain combines TRBV9 with TRBJ1-1; TRBD1 is a possible D gene (5 bases). The CDR3 length is 14 residues. The V end lost 4 bases, the J end lost 3 bases, and 13 bases lay between the germline ends. The germline gives CDR1 SGDLS, CDR2 YYNGEE.

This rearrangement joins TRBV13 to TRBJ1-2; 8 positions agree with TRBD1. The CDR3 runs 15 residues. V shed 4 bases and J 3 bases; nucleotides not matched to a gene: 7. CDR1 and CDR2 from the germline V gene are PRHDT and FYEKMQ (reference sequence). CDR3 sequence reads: CASSSSPGQDYGYTF. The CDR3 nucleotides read TGTGCCAGCAGCTCATCCCCGGGACAGGACTATGGCTACACCTTC.

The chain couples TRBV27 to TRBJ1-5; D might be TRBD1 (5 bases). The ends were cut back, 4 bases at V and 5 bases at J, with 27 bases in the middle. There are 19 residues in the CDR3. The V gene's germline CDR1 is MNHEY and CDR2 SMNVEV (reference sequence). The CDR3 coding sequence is TGTGCCAGCAGTTCCCTTTACGGGGGTCGAAATACCTTACATCAGCCCCAGCATTTT. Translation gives CASSSLYGGRNTLHQPQHF.

The CDR3 loop is CASSPDPQSYEQYF. CDR3 coding DNA: TGCGCCAGCAGCCCCGACCCTCAATCCTACGAGCAGTACTTC. This chain links TRBV5-1 with TRBJ2-7, with D unclear. This CDR3 has 14 residues. Germline loops: CDR1 SGHRS, CDR2 YFSETQ. V lost 4 bases and J lost 1, with 12 bases in between.

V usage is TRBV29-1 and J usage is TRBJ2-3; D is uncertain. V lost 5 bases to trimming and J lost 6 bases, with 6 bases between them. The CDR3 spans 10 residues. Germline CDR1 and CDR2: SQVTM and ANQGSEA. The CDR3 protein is CSVRWDTQYF. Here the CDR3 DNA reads TGCAGCGTTCGATGGGATACGCAGTATTTT.

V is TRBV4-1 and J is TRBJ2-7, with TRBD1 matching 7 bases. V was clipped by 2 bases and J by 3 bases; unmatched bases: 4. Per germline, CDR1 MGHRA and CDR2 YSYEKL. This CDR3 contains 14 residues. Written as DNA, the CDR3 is TGCGCCAGCAGCCAATACGACAGGGTCTACGAGCAGTACTTC. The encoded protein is CASSQYDRVYEQYF.

CDR3 sequence (DNA): TGTGCCAGCAGCGTAGGGGGGGGGCAAGATACGCAGTATTTT. It encodes CASSVGGGQDTQYF. The chain links TRBV9 to TRBJ2-3, with D maybe TRBD2 (7 bases). This CDR3 is built from 14 residues. Trimming removed 0 bases at V and 5 bases at J, with 10 bases between. The germline CDR1 and CDR2 sequences are SGDLS and YYNGEE.

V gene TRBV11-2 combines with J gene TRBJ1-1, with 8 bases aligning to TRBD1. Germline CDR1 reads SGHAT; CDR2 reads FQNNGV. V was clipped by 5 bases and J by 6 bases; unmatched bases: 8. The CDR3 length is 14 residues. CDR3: CASSTDRVIPEAFF. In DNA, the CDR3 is TGTGCCAGCAGCACGGACAGGGTGATCCCTGAAGCTTTCTTT.

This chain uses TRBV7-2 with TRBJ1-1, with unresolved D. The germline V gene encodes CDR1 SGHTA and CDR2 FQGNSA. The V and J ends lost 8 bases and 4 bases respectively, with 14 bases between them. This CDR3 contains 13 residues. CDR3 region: CASGSGSRTEAFF. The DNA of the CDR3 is TGTGCCAGCGGCTCCGGGTCGCGCACTGAAGCTTTCTTT.